Each of the 6 T cell receptor beta chains below was sequenced from the same sample in a study of T cell clonality in common variable immunodeficiency. Study-level points and caveats: Fewer deletions and N-nucleotide insertions were reportedly seen in common variable immunodeficiency TCR beta sequences.

Only in-frame clones appear in the TCRdb table, and some are missing; sequencing was by immunoSEQ multiplex PCR. The sample lists some 42,000 clones, none appearing once, the ten largest making up 5% to 6.5%. Their cognate antigens are unknown. The specimen sequenced was peripheral blood mononuclear cells. These receptors were obtained from a human donor with common variable immunodeficiency.

There are many counts of this clone. The read gets to within 3 residues of the CDR3 end, and the germline J gene fills in the rest. The chain combines TRBV20-1 with TRBJ1-6; D not resolved. Per the germline V gene, CDR1 is DFQATT and CDR2 is SNEGSKA (reference sequence). Trimming removed 3 bases at V and 7 bases at J, with 7 bases between. The CDR3 length is 12 residues. This CDR3 reads CSASPGNSPLHF. CDR3 DNA, as far as it was read: TGCAGTGCTAGCCCGGGGAATTCACCC.

On this clone: The CDR3 goes on 3 residues after the read ends, and that part is filled in from the germline J gene. The rearrangement uses TRBV5-6 and TRBJ1-2, with TRBD1 identical over 8 bases. The CDR3 length is 13 residues. Germline V CDR1 and CDR2: SGHDT, YYEEEE. The CDR3 bases that were read are TGTGCCAGCAGCCATCAGGGGGCTTGGGGC. It yields the protein CASSHQGAWG. The entire CDR3 protein reads CASSHQGAWGYTF.

Comments on this clone: From the germline J gene comes the end of the CDR3, since the read stops 3 residues before it. This rearrangement joins TRBV19 to TRBJ2-7, with unresolved D. CDR1 is LNHDA and CDR2 is SQIVND in the germline V gene (reference sequence). The CDR3 sequence is 14 residues long. The germline V and J ends were trimmed by 3 bases and 2 bases, with 11 bases remaining between them. The CDR3 DNA, read in part, is TGTGCCAGTAGTATTGCGGATGCGACCTACGAG. Translation gives CASSIADATYE. The whole CDR3 region reads CASSIADATYEQYF.

The CDR3 DNA, read in part, is TGCGCCAGCAGTCCTACGGACAGAGGACCTCATAATTCACCC. Residues: CASSPTDRGPHNSP. The complete CDR3 protein is CASSPTDRGPHNSPLHF. The chain joins TRBV23-1 to TRBJ1-6; D possibly corresponds to TRBD1 (6 bases). Coverage ceases 3 residues before the CDR3 finishes, and the germline J gene fills in the end. TRBV23-1 is filed as an ORF, its function uncertain. V was trimmed by 4 bases and J by 5 bases, leaving 18 bases between them. CDR3 length equals 17 residues.

This clone was observed many times. Partial CDR3 DNA: TGTGCCAGTAGATCCAGGAGTAGCAATCAGCCC. It is translated as CASRSRSSNQP. The CDR3 as a whole reads CASRSRSSNQPQHF. This chain connects TRBV19 to TRBJ1-5; D remains unclear. Sequencing ends 3 residues short of the CDR3 end; the germline J gene provides the rest. There are 14 residues in the CDR3. CDR1 and CDR2 (germline): LNHDA, SQIVND (reference sequence). V was pared by 6 bases and J by 0 bases, with 9 bases between.

This clone was observed a handful of times. The sequence runs out 3 residues before the end of the CDR3; the remainder is reconstructed from the germline J gene. V usage is TRBV7-6 and J usage is TRBJ1-3, with D possibly matching TRBD1 (5 bases). V shed 5 bases and J shed 0 bases, with 14 bases lying between them. The CDR3 is made up of 16 amino acids. Looked up from germline, CDR1 is SGHVS and CDR2 is FNYEAQ. CDR3 region: CASSQTAAHSGNTIYF. The CDR3 bases that were read are TGTGCCAGCAGCCAGACAGCCGCCCACTCTGGAAACACC.